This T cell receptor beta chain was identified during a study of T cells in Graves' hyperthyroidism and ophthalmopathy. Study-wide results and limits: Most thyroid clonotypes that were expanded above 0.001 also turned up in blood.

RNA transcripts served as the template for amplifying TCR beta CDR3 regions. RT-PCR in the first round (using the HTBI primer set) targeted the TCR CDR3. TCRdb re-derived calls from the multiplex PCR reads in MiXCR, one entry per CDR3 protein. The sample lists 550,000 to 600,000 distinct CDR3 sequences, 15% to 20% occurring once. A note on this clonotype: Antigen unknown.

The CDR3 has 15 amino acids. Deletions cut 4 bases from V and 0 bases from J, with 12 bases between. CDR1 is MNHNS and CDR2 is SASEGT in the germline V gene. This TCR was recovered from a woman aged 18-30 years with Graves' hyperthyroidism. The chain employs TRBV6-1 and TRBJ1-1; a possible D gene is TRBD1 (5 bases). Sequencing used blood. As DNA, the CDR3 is TGTGCCAGCAGTGCGGTGACAGAACTGAACACTGAAGCTTTCTTT. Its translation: CASSAVTELNTEAFF.